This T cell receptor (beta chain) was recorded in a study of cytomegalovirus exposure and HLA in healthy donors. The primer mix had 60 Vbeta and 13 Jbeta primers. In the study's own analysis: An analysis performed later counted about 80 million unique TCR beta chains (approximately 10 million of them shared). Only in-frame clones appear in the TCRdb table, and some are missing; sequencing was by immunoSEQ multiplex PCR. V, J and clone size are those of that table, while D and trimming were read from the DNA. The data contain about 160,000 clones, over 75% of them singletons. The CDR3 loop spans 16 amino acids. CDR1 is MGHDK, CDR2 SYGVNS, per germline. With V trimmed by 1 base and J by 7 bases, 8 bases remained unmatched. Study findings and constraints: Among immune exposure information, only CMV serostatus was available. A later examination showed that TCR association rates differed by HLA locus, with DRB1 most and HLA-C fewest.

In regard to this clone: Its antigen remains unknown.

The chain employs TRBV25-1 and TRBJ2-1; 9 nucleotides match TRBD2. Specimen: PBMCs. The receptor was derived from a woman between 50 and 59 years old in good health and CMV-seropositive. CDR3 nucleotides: TGTGCCAGCAGTGAATGGGTAATAGCGGGAGAAAATGAGCAGTTCTTC. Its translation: CASSEWVIAGENEQFF.